This T cell receptor beta chain was sequenced during a study of cytomegalovirus exposure and HLA in healthy donors. Findings and limits, study-wide: By a later analysis, the bulk of CMV-associated TCR beta chains appeared HLA-restricted. More clonal expansion characterized HLA-associated TCR beta chains than equally common others in a later analysis.

As concerns this clone: Its antigen is as yet unknown.

The PCR employed 60 Vbeta primers together with 13 Jbeta primers. Only in-frame clones appear in the TCRdb table, and some are missing; sequencing was by immunoSEQ multiplex PCR. The sample comprises roughly 240,000 clones, about 85% of which are singletons, and approximately 0.24% rests with the top ten. The donors, nominally healthy at sampling, likely had unrecorded immune exposures. The CDR3 totals 13 residues. Per the germline V gene, CDR1 is SGHVS and CDR2 is FNYEAQ. The V segment lost 8 bases and the J segment 7 bases; nucleotides outside the gene matches: 4. The TCR originated in a girl aged 2-10 years in good health and CMV-seronegative. The sequencing sample was made of PBMCs. The V call is TRBV7-6, the J call TRBJ2-1; 11 positions agree with TRBD1. This CDR3 reads CASQGQGENEQFF. The CDR3 DNA reads as TGTGCCAGCCAGGGACAGGGGGAGAATGAGCAGTTCTTC.